The clone carrying this T cell receptor (beta chain) was seen only a few times. The data are from a study of molecular identifiers for immune sequencing clone quantification. TCRdb re-called the PCR reads with MiXCR, one entry per CDR3 protein. In the table there are about 500,000 distinct CDR3 sequences, under 30% of which are singletons. The material sequenced was naive CD8+ T cells from blood, with Jurkat cell RNA spiked in. Subset reported: FACS-sorted CD8+CD4-CCR7+CD45RA+ naive T cells. This receptor was identified in a human donor in good health. Some libraries in this study had Jurkat cell RNA spiked in.

The CDR3 sequence is CASRASGVSYEQYF. In nucleotides, the CDR3 is TGTGCCAGCAGGGCTTCCGGGGTTTCTTACGAGCAGTACTTC. The chain is built from TRBV12-3 or TRBV12-4 and TRBJ2-7, with D perhaps matching TRBD2 (5 bases). V was clipped by 6 bases and J by 4 bases, with 16 bases between them. The CDR3 is 14 amino acids.